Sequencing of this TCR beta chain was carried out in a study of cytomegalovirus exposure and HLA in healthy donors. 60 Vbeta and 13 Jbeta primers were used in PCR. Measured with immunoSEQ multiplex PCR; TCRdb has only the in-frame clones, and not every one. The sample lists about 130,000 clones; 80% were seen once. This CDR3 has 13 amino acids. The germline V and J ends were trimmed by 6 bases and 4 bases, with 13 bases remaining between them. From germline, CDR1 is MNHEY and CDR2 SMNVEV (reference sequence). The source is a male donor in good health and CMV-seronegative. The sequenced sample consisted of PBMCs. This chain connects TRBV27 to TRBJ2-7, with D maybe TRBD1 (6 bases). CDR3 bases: TGTGCCAGCAGAAAAGCCAGGGGTTACGAGCAGTACTTC. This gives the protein CASRKARGYEQYF.